This T cell receptor (beta chain) was identified in a study of CD8 T cells in ankylosing spondylitis. General study results and limits: Reported data indicate significant enrichment of disease-linked clones within matched ankylosing spondylitis synovial fluid. Blood from ankylosing spondylitis patients appeared to carry a characteristic roughly 8-variant TCR beta motif. A subset of motif variants has previously been described in the synovial fluid and blood of reactive arthritis.

Scientists made TCR beta libraries using quantitative 5'-RACE with molecular barcodes. Each CDR3 protein gets one entry after TCRdb re-called the 5' RACE reads with MiXCR. The data hold 150,000 to 200,000 distinct CDR3 sequences, with 11% observed a single time. This CDR3 has 16 residues. Trimming took 1 base from V and 2 from J; bases not matched to a gene: 6. Germline V lookup: CDR1 LNHNV, CDR2 YYDKDF (reference sequence). This clonotype has at least ten counts. Its antigen remains unidentified. What was sequenced was blood, either unsorted or a sorted T cell fraction (not recorded which). The V and J genes are TRBV15 and TRBJ2-5; 8 bases agree with TRBD2. This sequence originates from a male donor with ankylosing spondylitis or in good health (not recorded which). This CDR3 is CATSRAGTSGQETQYF. The CDR3 DNA reads TGTGCCACCAGCAGAGCGGGAACTAGCGGACAAGAGACCCAGTACTTC.